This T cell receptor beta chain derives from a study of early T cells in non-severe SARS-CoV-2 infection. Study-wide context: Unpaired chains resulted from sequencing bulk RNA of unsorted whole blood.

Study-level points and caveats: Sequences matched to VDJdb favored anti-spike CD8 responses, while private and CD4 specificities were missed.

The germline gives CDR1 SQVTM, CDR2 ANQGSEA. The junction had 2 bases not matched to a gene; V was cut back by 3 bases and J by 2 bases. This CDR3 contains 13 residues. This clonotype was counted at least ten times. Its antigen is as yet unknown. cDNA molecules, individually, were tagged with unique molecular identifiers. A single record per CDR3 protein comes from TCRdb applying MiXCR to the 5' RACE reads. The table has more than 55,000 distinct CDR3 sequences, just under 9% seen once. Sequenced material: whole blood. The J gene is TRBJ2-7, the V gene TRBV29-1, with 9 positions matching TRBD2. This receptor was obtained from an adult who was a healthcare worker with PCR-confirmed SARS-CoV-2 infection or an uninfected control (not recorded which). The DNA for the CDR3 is TGCAGCGTTGACGCGGGAGGGCCCTACGAGCAGTACTTC. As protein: CSVDAGGPYEQYF.